A selection of T cell receptor beta chains follows, all from one sample in a study of identical twins. TCRdb re-derived calls from the 5' RACE reads in MiXCR, one entry per CDR3 protein. Of about 480,000 distinct CDR3 sequences listed, 14% are singletons. The sample also formed part of further work on yellow fever vaccine responses in identical twins.

The sample was CD4+ T cells sorted from blood. These receptors were collected from a woman aged 18-29 years in good health. CDR3s include the opening cysteine and the closing phenylalanine or tryptophan. Each record gives: D gene, clone size, CDR3 length, V gene, J gene, CDR3 DNA, CDR3 protein. The D gene is left open where the match is weak. The listing skips clone size in some rows; elsewhere it reads once, few, many or a size class.

D gene: .
clone size: .
CDR3 length: 13
V gene: TRBV29-1
J gene: TRBJ2-1
CDR3 DNA: TGCAGCGCTCCGGGGCTCTCCTACAATGAGCAGTTCTTC
CDR3 protein: CSAPGLSYNEQFF

D gene: TRBD2
clone size: .
CDR3 length: 15
V gene: TRBV2
J gene: TRBJ2-3
CDR3 DNA: TGTGCCAGCAGTGAGTTATCCGGGGGGAAAGATACGCAGTATTTT
CDR3 protein: CASSELSGGKDTQYF

D gene: TRBD2
clone size: .
CDR3 length: 16
V gene: TRBV6-1
J gene: TRBJ2-5
CDR3 DNA: TGTGCCAGCATCCCAGGGACTAGCGGGGCCCAAGAGACCCAGTACTTC
CDR3 protein: CASIPGTSGAQETQYF

D gene: .
clone size: few
CDR3 length: 14
V gene: TRBV4-3
J gene: TRBJ2-1
CDR3 DNA: TGCGCCAGCAGCCAAGGACTATTTGACAATGAGCAGTTCTTC
CDR3 protein: CASSQGLFDNEQFF

D gene: TRBD2
clone size: few
CDR3 length: 13
V gene: TRBV6-2/TRBV6-3
J gene: TRBJ2-7
CDR3 DNA: TGTGCCAGCAGTCGCGACCTGGCGGGAGCGCAGTACTTC
CDR3 protein: CASSRDLAGAQYF

D gene: TRBD2
clone size: few
CDR3 length: 18
V gene: TRBV11-2
J gene: TRBJ2-3
CDR3 DNA: TGTGCCAGCAGTCCCGGGACTAGCGGGATTAGAGGCACAGATACGCAGTATTTT
CDR3 protein: CASSPGTSGIRGTDTQYF

D gene: .
clone size: few
CDR3 length: 15
V gene: TRBV2
J gene: TRBJ2-2
CDR3 DNA: TGTGCCAGCAGTGAGACAGGGCGGGGAGCCGGGGAGCTGTTTTTT
CDR3 protein: CASSETGRGAGELFF

D gene: TRBD1
clone size: few
CDR3 length: 12
V gene: TRBV12-3/TRBV12-4
J gene: TRBJ2-2
CDR3 DNA: TGTGCCAGCAAATCGGGGACAGTGGAGCTGTTTTTT
CDR3 protein: CASKSGTVELFF

D gene: .
clone size: many
CDR3 length: 12
V gene: TRBV7-9
J gene: TRBJ2-5
CDR3 DNA: TGTGCCAGCAGCGCTTACCAAGAGACCCAGTACTTC
CDR3 protein: CASSAYQETQYF

D gene: .
clone size: .
CDR3 length: 13
V gene: TRBV20-1
J gene: TRBJ1-6
CDR3 DNA: TGCAGTGCTGAACAGGGAGGGGGGTCACCCCTCCACTTT
CDR3 protein: CSAEQGGGSPLHF

D gene: .
clone size: few
CDR3 length: 12
V gene: TRBV5-6
J gene: TRBJ2-7
CDR3 DNA: TGTGCCAGCAGCCTTTCCACGGCAGCCCAGTACTTC
CDR3 protein: CASSLSTAAQYF

D gene: .
clone size: .
CDR3 length: 13
V gene: TRBV4-3
J gene: TRBJ1-2
CDR3 DNA: TGCGCCAGCAGCCCCTACCAAGGGGGAGGCTACACCTTC
CDR3 protein: CASSPYQGGGYTF

D gene: .
clone size: .
CDR3 length: 14
V gene: TRBV5-1
J gene: TRBJ2-3
CDR3 DNA: TGCGCCAGCAGCTCACAGGGTTACACAGATACGCAGTATTTT
CDR3 protein: CASSSQGYTDTQYF

D gene: TRBD2
clone size: .
CDR3 length: 16
V gene: TRBV6-2/TRBV6-3
J gene: TRBJ2-3
CDR3 DNA: TGTGCCAGCAGCATTCCTAAGCGGGGACCCACAGATACGCAGTATTTT
CDR3 protein: CASSIPKRGPTDTQYF

D gene: .
clone size: .
CDR3 length: 15
V gene: TRBV19
J gene: TRBJ2-2
CDR3 DNA: TGTGCCAGTAGTATAGTAGGCGGGAACACCGGGGAGCTGTTTTTT
CDR3 protein: CASSIVGGNTGELFF

D gene: .
clone size: many
CDR3 length: 16
V gene: TRBV4-3
J gene: TRBJ1-2
CDR3 DNA: TGCGCCAGCAGCCACCTAGAATCAGGCACCGCGTATGGCTACACCTTC
CDR3 protein: CASSHLESGTAYGYTF

D gene: TRBD1
clone size: .
CDR3 length: 14
V gene: TRBV7-9
J gene: TRBJ1-2
CDR3 DNA: TGTGCCAGCAGCTGGACGGGACAGAATGATGGCTACACCTTC
CDR3 protein: CASSWTGQNDGYTF

D gene: .
clone size: many
CDR3 length: 13
V gene: TRBV5-1
J gene: TRBJ2-3
CDR3 DNA: TGCGCCAGCAGCTTGGGGCCAAATGATACGCAGTATTTT
CDR3 protein: CASSLGPNDTQYF

D gene: .
clone size: many
CDR3 length: 11
V gene: TRBV12-3/TRBV12-4
J gene: TRBJ1-1
CDR3 DNA: TGTGCCAGCAGTTTAAGCACTGAAGCTTTCTTT
CDR3 protein: CASSLSTEAFF

D gene: .
clone size: .
CDR3 length: 16
V gene: TRBV7-2
J gene: TRBJ1-2
CDR3 DNA: TGTGCCAGCAGCTTAGCCGTCCAGGGCCTAGGGAAGGGCTACACCTTC
CDR3 protein: CASSLAVQGLGKGYTF

D gene: TRBD2
clone size: .
CDR3 length: 14
V gene: TRBV27
J gene: TRBJ2-7
CDR3 DNA: TGTGCCAGCAGTCTCTTGGGACTAGCTAGCGAGCAGTACTTC
CDR3 protein: CASSLLGLASEQYF

D gene: .
clone size: .
CDR3 length: 12
V gene: TRBV11-2
J gene: TRBJ2-1
CDR3 DNA: TGTGCCAGCCAGCTTAATGTCGGTCAGCAGTTCTTC
CDR3 protein: CASQLNVGQQFF

D gene: .
clone size: .
CDR3 length: 15
V gene: TRBV5-1
J gene: TRBJ2-3
CDR3 DNA: TGCGCCAGCTGTCTAGCGAATCGGGGCACAGATACGCAGTATTTT
CDR3 protein: CASCLANRGTDTQYF

D gene: .
clone size: .
CDR3 length: 12
V gene: TRBV20-1
J gene: TRBJ2-3
CDR3 DNA: TGCAGTGCTAGGGACAACACAGATACGCAGTATTTT
CDR3 protein: CSARDNTDTQYF

D gene: TRBD2
clone size: .
CDR3 length: 16
V gene: TRBV5-1
J gene: TRBJ2-7
CDR3 DNA: TGCGCCAGCAGCTCCAACCCGGGGACTAGGTTGGGCGAGCAGTACTTC
CDR3 protein: CASSSNPGTRLGEQYF